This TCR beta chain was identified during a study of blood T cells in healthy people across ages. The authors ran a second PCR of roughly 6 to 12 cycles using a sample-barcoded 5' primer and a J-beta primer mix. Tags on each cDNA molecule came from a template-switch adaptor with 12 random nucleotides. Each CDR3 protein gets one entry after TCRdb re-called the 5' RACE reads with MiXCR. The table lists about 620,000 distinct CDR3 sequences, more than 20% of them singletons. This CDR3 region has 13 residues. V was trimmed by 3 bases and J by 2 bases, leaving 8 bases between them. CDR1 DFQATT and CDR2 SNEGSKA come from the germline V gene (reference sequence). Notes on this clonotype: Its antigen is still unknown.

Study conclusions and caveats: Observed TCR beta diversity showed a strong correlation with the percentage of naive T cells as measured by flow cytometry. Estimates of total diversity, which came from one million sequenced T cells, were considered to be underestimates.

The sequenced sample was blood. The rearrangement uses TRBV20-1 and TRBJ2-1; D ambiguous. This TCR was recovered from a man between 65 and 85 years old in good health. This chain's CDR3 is CSARALTYNEQFF. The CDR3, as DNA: TGCAGTGCTAGGGCTCTCACCTACAATGAGCAGTTCTTC.